This T cell receptor beta chain was captured by sequencing in a study of blood T cell repertoires in COVID-19. Study details: Specimens from acute and convalescent COVID-19 originated in the United States, Italy and Spain. From T cells, B-cell-depleted T cells, or PBMCs came the material, which was cDNA or gDNA.

Germline V gives CDR1 ENHRY, CDR2 SYGVKD. Trimming shortened V by 7 bases and J by 0 bases, and 7 bases separated the two germline ends. This CDR3 comprises 14 residues. Authors' data handling: Estimation of nucleated cell counts relied on the amplification of reference gene primers. Here immunoSEQ multiplex PCR was the method, and the copy in TCRdb shows in-frame clones only, minus some. The DNA was the basis for D and trimming; V, J and clone size are from that table. This table has about 150,000 clones, 86% appearing once. The sample was peripheral blood. The chain carries TRBV10-3 and TRBJ2-6; no clear D. The receptor comes from a man in his 70s with acute or convalescent COVID-19. This CDR3 reads CAITRGSGANVLTF. In DNA form, the CDR3 reads TGTGCCATCACCCGCGGCTCTGGGGCCAACGTCCTGACTTTC.